This T cell receptor beta chain was sequenced for a study of spatial heterogeneity in lung cancer. By its share, this clonotype is medium-sized (0.01 to 0.1%). This sample's time point: sample taken at primary tumor resection. Frozen PBMC, nontumor lung or tumor provided whole RNA, which was sequenced unsorted. CDR3 length equals 16 residues. Germline V gene lookup returns CDR1 SEHNR and CDR2 FQNEAQ (reference sequence). Trimming removed 6 bases from V and 4 bases from J; junction bases left unmatched: 15. A unique molecular identifier was attached to every TCR cDNA molecule. TCRdb re-called the 5' RACE reads with MiXCR, one entry per CDR3 protein. The sample gives 3,000 to 4,000 distinct CDR3 sequences, around 6.7% of which show up once; around 20% is in the top ten.

This receptor was identified in a male donor with early-stage non-small cell lung cancer. The source was normal lung tissue next to the tumor, collected at surgery. The gene calls are TRBV7-9 and TRBJ2-7; 7 bases map to TRBD1. The CDR3: CASSHLQGPERYEQYF. Here the CDR3 DNA reads TGTGCCAGCAGTCACTTACAGGGGCCCGAAAGGTACGAGCAGTACTTC. Looking up the rest from reference TRBV7-9 and TRBJ2-7 gives the full variable domain: DTGVSQNPRHKITKRGQNVTFRCDPISEHNRLYWYRQTLGQGPEFLTYFQNEAQLEKSRLLSDRFSAERPKGSFSTLEIQRTEQGDSAMYLCASSHLQGPERYEQYFGPGTRLTVT.